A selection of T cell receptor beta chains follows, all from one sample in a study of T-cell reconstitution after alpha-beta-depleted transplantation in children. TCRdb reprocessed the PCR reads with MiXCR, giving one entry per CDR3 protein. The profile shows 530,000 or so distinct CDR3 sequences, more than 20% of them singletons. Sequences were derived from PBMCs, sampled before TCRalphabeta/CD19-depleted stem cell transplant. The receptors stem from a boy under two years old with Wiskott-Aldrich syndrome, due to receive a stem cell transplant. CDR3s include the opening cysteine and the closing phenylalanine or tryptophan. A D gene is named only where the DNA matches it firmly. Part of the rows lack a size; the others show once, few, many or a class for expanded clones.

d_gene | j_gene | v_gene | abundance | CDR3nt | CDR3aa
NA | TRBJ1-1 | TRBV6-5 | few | TGTGCCAGCAGTTACTCGGACAAGGCATACTTT | CASSYSDKAYF
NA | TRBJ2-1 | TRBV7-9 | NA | TGTGCCAGCAGTTTAGAACGGGGGCAGTTCTTC | CASSLERGQFF
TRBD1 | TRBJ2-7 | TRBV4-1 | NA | TGCGCCAGCAGCCAAGCCCGAAGTAGACAGGGCTACGAGCAGTACTTC | CASSQARSRQGYEQYF
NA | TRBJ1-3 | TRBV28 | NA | TGTGCCAGCAGTTTATTGGGACCCGGCCGCTCTGGAAACACCATATATTTT | CASSLLGPGRSGNTIYF
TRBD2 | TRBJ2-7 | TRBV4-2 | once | TGTGCCAGCAGCCAAGACGGGACTAGCGGGTTAAGGTACGAGCAGTACTTC | CASSQDGTSGLRYEQYF
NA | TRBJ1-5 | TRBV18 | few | TGTGCCAGCTCACCTAAGGGGGAACAGCCCCAGCATTTT | CASSPKGEQPQHF
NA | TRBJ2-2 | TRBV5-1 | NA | TGCGCCAGCAGCTTGGCTAGCCCGAACACCGGGGAGCTGTTTTTT | CASSLASPNTGELFF
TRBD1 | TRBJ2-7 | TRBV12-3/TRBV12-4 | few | TGTGCCAGCAGTTTATTCGACAGGGGGAACGAGCAGTACTTC | CASSLFDRGNEQYF
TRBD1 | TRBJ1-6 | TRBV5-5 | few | TGTGCCAGCAGCAAAATATTGACAGGGGGAGATTCACCCCTCCACTTT | CASSKILTGGDSPLHF
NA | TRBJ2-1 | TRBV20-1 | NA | TGCAGTGCTCACCGGACCAGGCCTACCTCCTACAATGAGCAGTTCTTC | CSAHRTRPTSYNEQFF